This TCR beta chain was profiled in a study of cytomegalovirus exposure and HLA in healthy donors listed by TCRdb under 2017. Describing the broader study: In an earlier analysis of fewer than 750 of the donors, approximately 300 Gb of sequence data and roughly 100 million unique TCR beta sequences from approximately 180 million T cells were reported. An early release that covered some 640 HLA-typed donors contained about 300 gigabases of sequencing data and around 85 million unique TCR sequences. The genetic ancestry cluster associated with self-reported Caucasian donors included 81% of the roughly 400 genotyped donors. The study aimed to test whether signatures of past pathogen exposure could be identified by cataloging public T cell receptors. Using immunosequencing, the study profiled T cell repertoires from some 670 subjects and related those repertoires to cytomegalovirus serostatus. Along with the approximately 670-subject first cohort, a separate validation cohort of over 90 different subjects was used. The study combined high-throughput TCR immunosequencing, statistical association of individual TCRs with disease status, and machine learning to predict cytomegalovirus infection status. A later analysis re-analyzed previously published TCR beta repertoires from roughly 690 donors and added high-resolution HLA genotyping to study TCR occurrence patterns. The later analysis used no new phenotypic data to find candidate immune exposures, relying instead on TCR beta sequences and their occurrence across donors. In an earlier analysis of over 550 of the donors, high-throughput TCR beta sequencing was used to judge whether each TCR beta V gene segment behaved as functional or pseudogenic. Alongside the repertoire data, information on donor age, sex, ethnicity and CMV serostatus was compiled. A later genetic analysis took genome-wide SNP genotypes for about three fifths of the roughly 700 donors and used that subset as a discovery cohort. All discovery cohort repertoires had been generated on a single sequencing platform. Class I and class II HLA loci were covered by the typing at four-digit resolution. The number of donors typed differed by locus, with about 629-630 for A, B, C, DRB1 and DQB1, over 500 for DQA1, approximately 580 for DPA1, and around 460 for DPB1. Several DR-DQ haplotypes were handled as single units for association and clustering because linkage in the cohort was strong. On average, 235,054 unique TCR beta nucleotide sequences were sequenced per donor among 398 genotyped donors of the cohort, with roughly 20% of those sequences being non-productive. Broad study findings and their caveats: It was suggested by the authors that the approach could potentially be generalized to other disease states and immunological phenotypes. The study listed approximately 150 TCR beta chains as associated with cytomegalovirus. At a false discovery rate of 0.05, a later analysis linked 16,951 TCR beta sequences to specific HLA alleles. The cohort was sequenced for TCR beta chains only, and without alpha or paired-chain data the features that could be detected were limited. Three of the identified cytomegalovirus-associated TCR beta chains were confirmed in vitro to be specific for cytomegalovirus antigens. When HLA alleles, especially DR and DQ, strongly co-occurred, TCR associations were difficult to assign to individual alleles. Some IMGT-functional V segments, including TRBV6-2 and TRBV6-3, could not be told apart with the 87-base-pair reads, so those segments were excluded. The presence/absence analyses assumed that sequencing depth was roughly uniform across donors, and that assumption may not be true. Cytomegalovirus status was reported to be diagnosed by the classifier with high specificity and sensitivity in both the original and validation cohorts. Linkage disequilibrium might explain the correlated functional status among segregating V segments, but an unknown experimental factor could not be excluded. Broadly in line with IMGT annotations, most TCR beta V segments showed up in productive rearrangements about 90% or about 30% of the time in an earlier analysis of approximately 600 of the donors. In a later genetic analysis, a missense DCLRE1C variant was associated with V-gene and J-gene trimming of TCR beta chains, and the association was replicated in an independent cohort. The earlier analysis of a few hundred of the donors excluded some 15 rarely observed V segments, including chromosome 9 orphons, because counts were too low. A further reported finding was that TCR beta sequences accurately predicted the HLA-A and HLA-B alleles for most subjects in the first cohort. Several of the top co-occurrence clusters appeared to be linked to parvovirus B19, influenza, CMV and Epstein-Barr virus, according to a later analysis. Compared with equally common non-associated chains, HLA-associated TCR beta chains in a later analysis were more clonally expanded and had lower generation probabilities. While some public TCRs were present in many individuals, most TCR sequences turned up only very rarely across donors. Immune exposure information for the cohort was limited to CMV serostatus. In a later analysis, most CMV-associated TCR beta chains were found to appear HLA-restricted, with HLA associations seemingly driven largely by CMV exposure. Compared with the roughly 710-donor mean, donors in an Asian-associated ancestry cluster had fewer N-insertions in productive TCRs, according to a later genetic analysis. Because HLA typing was missing for some donors at each locus, association tests included only the typed subset. The sequencing pipeline was judged likely to have produced a cluster of highly shared sequence variants as a technical artifact. In a later analysis, the rate of TCR association differed among HLA loci, with DRB1 alleles having the most associated TCRs and HLA-C alleles having the fewest.

To note about this clone: This clone's antigen is unknown. Base qualities were left out, and no much larger clone turns up one base away.

The protocol used for the library was the immunoSEQ multiplex PCR assay. A mixture of 60 forward primers for TCR Vbeta segments and 13 reverse primers for TCR Jbeta segments was used in the multiplex PCR. The CDR3 region of rearranged TCR beta genes was amplified from genomic DNA with a multiplex PCR assay. The amplified TCR beta libraries were sequenced on the Illumina HiSeq System as 87-base-pair reads. The source study handled its data this way. A later analysis tallied roughly 76 million unique TCR beta chains across the 666 repertoires, and approximately 12 million of those chains were shared by two or more donors. Raw reads were error-corrected and collapsed into unique sequences with a nearest-neighbor algorithm that merged closely related sequences to remove PCR and sequencing errors. CDR3 sequences were aligned to IMGT reference sequences to assign V, D and J gene segments. Each retained sequence needed at least a six-nucleotide match to both a V gene segment and a J gene segment. A rearrangement counted as productive if the CDR3 had no stop codons and remained in frame with V and J, and every other rearrangement counted as non-productive. CDR3 was defined by IMGT convention, running from the second conserved V-encoded cysteine to the conserved J-encoded phenylalanine. The earlier analysis of approximately 590 of the donors excluded any sequence lacking an unambiguous match to a single V gene segment. An earlier analysis of under 750 of the donors called V segments functional above 56.7% productive rearrangements and segregating when the between-donor standard deviation exceeded 5%. A statistical classification framework was built for diagnosing cytomegalovirus status from the catalog of TCR beta chain sequences. A later analysis assigned V and J genes by comparing TCR nucleotide sequences with IMGT/GENE-DB human TR gene sequences. The TCRdist pipeline was used in a later analysis to assign CDR3 sequences and most-parsimonious VDJ recombination scenarios. In a later analysis, every TCR beta chain was defined by the combination of its CDR3 amino acid sequence and its V-gene family, and reads without a unique V-gene family were dropped. To address suspected cross-contamination and a sequencing artifact, a later analysis removed a few hundred highly shared, low-generation-probability nucleotide sequences. In a later analysis, a clonal expansion index for each public chain was calculated from normalized within-repertoire ranks of inferred template counts. In a later analysis, generation probabilities were computed with a VDJ recombination model fitted to out-of-frame rearrangements, and the resulting probabilities were checked against IGoR. A later analysis scored TCR-TCR, TCR-HLA and TCR-CMV co-occurrence with hypergeometric tests, applying a repertoire-size bias correction to TCR pairs. To estimate false discovery rates, a later analysis permuted the HLA or CMV assignments 20 times. In a later analysis, co-occurring TCRs were grouped with DBSCAN, and TCRdist sequence similarity was added when clustering was performed within HLA-allele-positive subsets. Co-occurrence clustering excluded repertoires with fewer than 30,000 or more than 120,000 public chains, plus five with anomalous nucleotide sharing. TCRdb limited this immuneACCESS table to in-frame rearrangements with V and J called. A share of clones is missing; checked studies link under half to unresolved V genes, and the rest is unexplained. That table is the source of V, J and clone size, and D and trimming were worked out from the DNA. This sample is represented by approximately 93,000 clones; 82% of them were singletons. About 4% of the sample is in the top ten clones.

The cohort comprised fewer than 700 healthy bone marrow donors. At the time of sampling, all cohort members were nominally healthy, though unrecorded immune exposures were likely present. The donor was CMV seronegative and was included in the group of a few hundred seronegative cohort members. Every donor gave a peripheral blood sample, and the peripheral blood mononuclear cells from that sample were used for TCR beta sequencing. The Qiagen DNeasy Blood Extraction Kit was used to extract genomic DNA from the blood cell samples. Per the germline V gene, SGHRS is the CDR1 and YFSETQ is the CDR2. V is clipped by 0 bases and J by 0 bases, and the sequence between their germline boundaries is 15 bases long. The CDR3 covers 17 residues, taking in both the cysteine and the phenylalanine. Kept here is only the CDR3 DNA, which spans 51 bases and is read in frame from base 1.

This clonotype originated in a man in his forties or fifties in good health and CMV-seronegative. The chain employs TRBV5-1 and TRBJ1-2; the D gene is unclear. The sample taken for sequencing was PBMCs. The CDR3 region: CASSLAPLGFTNYGYTF. The bases read TGCGCCAGCAGCTTGGCGCCTCTAGGCTTTACTAACTATGGCTACACCTTC.